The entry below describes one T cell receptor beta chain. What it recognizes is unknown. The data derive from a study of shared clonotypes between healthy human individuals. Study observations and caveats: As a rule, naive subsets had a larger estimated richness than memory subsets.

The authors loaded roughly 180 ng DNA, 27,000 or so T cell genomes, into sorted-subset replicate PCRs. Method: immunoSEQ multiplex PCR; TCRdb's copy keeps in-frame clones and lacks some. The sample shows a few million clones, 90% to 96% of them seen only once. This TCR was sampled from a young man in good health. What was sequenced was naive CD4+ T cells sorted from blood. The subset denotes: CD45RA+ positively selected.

The CDR3 reads CASSDNEQYF. The CDR3 coding sequence is TGCGCCAGCAGTGACAACGAGCAGTACTTC. The chain links TRBV10-2 to TRBJ2-7; the D is unclear. Germline CDR1 WSHSY, CDR2 SAAADI. Trimming cost V 3 bases and J 5 bases, with 2 bases left between them. The CDR3 length is 10 residues.